The entry below describes one T cell receptor (beta chain). Its antigen is not known. One end of the junction is discordant with germline, which a read error may explain. These data originate in a study of T-cell memory formation after mild COVID-19. Notes on the study in general: Of the contracting clones, CD4+ ones lay mainly in CM and EM, and CD8+ ones in EMRA.

Barcoded TCR alpha and TCR beta cDNA libraries with UMIs came from 5'RACE using constant-segment primers. TCRdb re-derived calls from the 5' RACE reads in MiXCR, one entry per CDR3 protein. The data hold about 100,000 distinct CDR3 sequences, with roughly a sixth observed a single time. Germline-derived CDR1 and CDR2 are SGHAT and FQNNGV. This CDR3 has 13 amino acids. The receptor was derived from a man in his late teens or twenties who had mild COVID-19 (a few samples of this study predate the infection). Cell type and time point are not known. Sequencing was performed on PBMCs or a T cell subset sorted from them (not recorded which). The chain employs TRBV11-2 and TRBJ1-1, with D unresolved. The CDR3 reads CASSVEMNTEAFF. The DNA for the CDR3 is TGTGCCAGCAGCGTAGAGATGAACACTGAAGCTTTCTTT.